The 10 T cell receptor beta chains listed next were all sequenced from one sample in a study of shared clonotypes between healthy human individuals. Method: immunoSEQ multiplex PCR; TCRdb's copy keeps in-frame clones and lacks some. The profile shows 2,500,000 or so clones, under 95% of them singletons. Sequencing input: naive CD4+ T cells from PBMCs. Sample subset: CD45RA+ positively selected. The origin of the receptors is a man between 18 and 35 years old in good health. Some clones in this sample may be carry-over from other donors' samples.

J is TRBJ2-1 and V is TRBV28; TRBD2 matches 7 bases. Germline CDR1 reads MDHEN; CDR2 reads SYDVKM. V trimming: 8 bases; J trimming: 7 bases; junction bases outside the gene matches: 8. The CDR3 has 13 amino acids. The chain's CDR3 is CASGGVLRNEQFF. DNA for the CDR3: TGTGCCAGCGGGGGGGTCCTAAGGAATGAGCAGTTCTTC.

This chain connects TRBV7-8 to TRBJ1-5; D gene unclear. Trimming took 1 base from V and 1 from J, leaving 17 bases between them. In germline, CDR1 is SGHVS, CDR2 FQNEAQ. The CDR3 extends over 18 amino acids. CDR3 nucleotide sequence: TGTGCCAGCAGCTTAGAAAGGGTCTGGCAGCCGAGCAATCAGCCCCAGCATTTT. Its protein product is CASSLERVWQPSNQPQHF.

This clone appeared once. The J gene is TRBJ1-2, the V gene TRBV5-1; 9 nucleotides match TRBD1. This CDR3 has 14 residues. Germline V gene sequence: CDR1 SGHRS, CDR2 YFSETQ. V lost 2 bases, J lost 13 bases, and 12 bases stayed unmatched. The CDR3 is CASSLKGQGTECTF. In nucleotides, the CDR3 is TGCGCCAGCAGCTTAAAGGGACAGGGAACAGAGTGCACCTTC.

The V call is TRBV7-2, the J call TRBJ1-5, with D maybe TRBD1 (5 bases). The CDR3 loop spans 16 amino acids. Trimming removed 1 base at V and 5 bases at J, with 15 bases between. Germline CDR1 and CDR2: SGHTA and FQGNSA. DNA of the CDR3: TGTGCCAGCAGCTTAGGAGGGGCCCGGGCGTATCAGCCCCAGCATTTT. Protein sequence: CASSLGGARAYQPQHF.

This clone was seen just once. This chain connects TRBV6-5 to TRBJ1-2, with D perhaps TRBD1 (6 bases). The CDR3 covers 14 residues. Germline CDR1 reads MNHEY; CDR2 reads SVGAGI. Trimming shortened V by 6 bases and J by 2 bases, and 13 bases separated the two germline ends. The CDR3 nucleotides read TGTGCCAGCAGCCTTGGACAGTCCAACTATGGCTACACCTTC. Its translation: CASSLGQSNYGYTF.

The sample holds a few counts of this clone. This CDR3 is also generated by other DNA sequences in the sample. The chain carries TRBV5-4 and TRBJ1-1; 8 positions match TRBD1. The CDR3 loop spans 15 amino acids. Germline CDR1 SGHNT, CDR2 YYREEE (reference sequence). V lost 4 bases and J lost 1; bases outside the gene matches: 6. In nucleotides, the CDR3 is TGTGCCAGCAGCCTCGGTGGGACAGGGAACACTGAAGCTTTCTTT. This sequence encodes CASSLGGTGNTEAFF.

With regard to this clone: The identical CDR3 is also encoded by other nucleotide sequences in the sample. The chain carries TRBV7-2 and TRBJ2-5, with 11 positions matching TRBD2. J was trimmed by 5 bases and V by 1 base; bases with no gene match: 6. The CDR3 length is 16 residues. The germline V gene has CDR1 SGHTA and CDR2 FQGNSA. CDR3 bases: TGTGCCAGCAGCTTAGTAGCGGGAGGGCCCGGTGAGACCCAGTACTTC. Translation: CASSLVAGGPGETQYF.

The chain combines TRBV25-1 with TRBJ2-1, with 10 bases that match TRBD2. After removal of 1 base from V and 8 bases from J, the junction contained 11 bases not matched to a gene. Looked up from germline, CDR1 is MGHDK and CDR2 is SYGVNS. The CDR3 has 17 amino acids. The CDR3 region is CASSESSGRAYRDEQFF. The CDR3 nucleotides are TGTGCCAGCAGTGAATCCAGCGGGAGGGCCTATCGCGATGAGCAGTTCTTC.

The rearrangement links TRBV11-3 to TRBJ2-3; 11 positions agree with TRBD2. The CDR3 is 17 amino acids. Germline loops: CDR1 SGHNT, CDR2 YENEEA. V dropped 3 bases and J dropped 6; count of bases not matched to a gene: 11. The CDR3 spells CASSFPTSGNCGDTQYF. DNA for the CDR3: TGTGCCAGCAGCTTCCCGACTAGCGGGAACTGTGGGGATACGCAGTATTTT.

The chain combines TRBV10-3 with TRBJ2-1, with D perhaps matching TRBD1 (6 bases). The CDR3 is 16 amino acids. Germline V lookup: CDR1 ENHRY, CDR2 SYGVKD. Trimming cost V 3 bases and J 4 bases, with 16 bases left between them. CDR3 amino acids: CAISDATGKAYNEQFF. CDR3 sequence (DNA): TGTGCCATCAGTGACGCAACAGGGAAAGCTTACAATGAGCAGTTCTTC.